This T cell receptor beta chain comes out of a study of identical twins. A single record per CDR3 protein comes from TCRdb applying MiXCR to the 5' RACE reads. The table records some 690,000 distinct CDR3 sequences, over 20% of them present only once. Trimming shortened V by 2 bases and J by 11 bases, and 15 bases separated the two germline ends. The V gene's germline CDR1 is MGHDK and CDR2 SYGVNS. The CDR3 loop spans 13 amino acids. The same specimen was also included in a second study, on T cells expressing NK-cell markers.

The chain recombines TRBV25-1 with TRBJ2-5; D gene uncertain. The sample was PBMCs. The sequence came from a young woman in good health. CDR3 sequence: CASSENFSGSQYF. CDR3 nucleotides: TGTGCCAGCAGTGAAAATTTCTCGGGTTCTCAGTACTTC. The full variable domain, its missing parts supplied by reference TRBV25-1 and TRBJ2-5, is EADIYQTPRYLVIGTGKKITLECSQTMGHDKMYWYQQDPGMELHLIHYSYGVNSTEKGDLSSESTVSRIRTEHFPLTLESARPSHTSQYLCASSENFSGSQYFGPGTRLLVL.